This TCR beta chain was found in a study of early T cells in non-severe SARS-CoV-2 infection. Study details: The authors sequenced bulk RNA from unsorted whole blood, leaving chains unpaired.

This clonotype was picked up a small number of times. What it recognizes is unknown. The CDR3 length is 16 residues. Trimming cost V 0 bases and J 1 base; bases outside gene matches: 6. Study outcomes and limitations: Matching results from VDJdb favored anti-spike CD8 responses, leaving private and CD4 specificities undetected.

TCRdb fed the 5' RACE reads into MiXCR, producing one record per CDR3 protein. The sample includes about 70,000 distinct CDR3 sequences, approximately 5% seen only once; the top ten take about 7%. The chain uses TRBV12-3 or TRBV12-4 and TRBJ2-7, with 7 bases aligning to TRBD1. This specimen consisted of whole blood, obtained at baseline. The TCR comes from an adult who was a healthcare worker with PCR-confirmed SARS-CoV-2 infection or an uninfected control (not recorded which). The DNA for the CDR3 is TGTGCCAGCAGTTTAGCCGTAATGGGACAGTCCTACGAGCAGTACTTC. This encodes CASSLAVMGQSYEQYF.